A single TCR beta chain is shown here with its context. The germline CDR1 and CDR2 sequences are MNHEY and SMNVEV (reference sequence). The CDR3 sequence is 15 residues long. Trimming left V 0 bases short and J 1 base short, with 7 bases between. Original methodology: Reference gene primer amplification in the assay estimated nucleated cell counts. TCRdb keeps only in-frame clones here, not all; method: immunoSEQ multiplex PCR. That table supplies the V and J calls and clone size; D and trimming were determined from the DNA. The sample carries fewer than 55,000 clones, nearly 90% recorded once. This sample stems from a study of blood T cell repertoires in COVID-19. Study at large: The study drew acute and convalescent COVID-19 samples from the United States, Italy and Spain. T cells, B-cell-depleted T cells, or PBMCs provided the cDNA or gDNA that served as material.

The source is a man older than 75 with active or convalescent COVID-19. The gene calls are TRBV27 and TRBJ2-1; D is perhaps TRBD1 (6 bases). Specimen: peripheral blood. CDR3 sequence: CASSLSGASYNEQFF. The CDR3 region has the DNA TGTGCCAGCAGTTTATCGGGGGCGTCCTACAATGAGCAGTTCTTC.